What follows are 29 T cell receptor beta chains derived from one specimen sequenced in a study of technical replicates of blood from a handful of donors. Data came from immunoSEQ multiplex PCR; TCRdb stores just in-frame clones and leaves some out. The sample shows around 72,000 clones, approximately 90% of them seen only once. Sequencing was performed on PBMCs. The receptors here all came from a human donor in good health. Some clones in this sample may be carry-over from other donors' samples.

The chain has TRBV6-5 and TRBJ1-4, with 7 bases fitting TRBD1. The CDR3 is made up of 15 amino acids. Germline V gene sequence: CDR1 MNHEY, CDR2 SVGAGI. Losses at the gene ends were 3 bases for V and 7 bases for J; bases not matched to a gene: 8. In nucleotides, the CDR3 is TGTGCCAGCAGTTATCAACAGGGGATTCGTGAAAAACTGTTTTTT. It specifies CASSYQQGIREKLFF.

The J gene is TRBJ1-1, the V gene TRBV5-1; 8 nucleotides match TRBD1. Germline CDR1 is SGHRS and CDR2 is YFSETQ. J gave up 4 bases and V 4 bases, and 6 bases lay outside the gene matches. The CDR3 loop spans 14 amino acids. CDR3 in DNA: TGCGCCAGCAGCGAACAGGGGGGAGGCACTGAAGCTTTCTTT. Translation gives CASSEQGGGTEAFF.

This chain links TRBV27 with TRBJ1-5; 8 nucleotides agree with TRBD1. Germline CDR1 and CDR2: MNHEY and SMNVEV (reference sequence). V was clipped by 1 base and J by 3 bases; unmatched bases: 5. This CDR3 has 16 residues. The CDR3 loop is CASSLYPGGTNQPQHF. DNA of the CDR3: TGTGCCAGCAGTTTATACCCAGGGGGCACCAATCAGCCCCAGCATTTT.

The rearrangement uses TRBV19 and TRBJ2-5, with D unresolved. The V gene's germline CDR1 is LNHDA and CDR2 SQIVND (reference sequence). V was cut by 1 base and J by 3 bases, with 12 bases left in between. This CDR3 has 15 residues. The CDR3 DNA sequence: TGTGCCAGTAGTATAGTAGCCGCGTCTGAAGAGACCCAGTACTTC. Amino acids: CASSIVAASEETQYF.

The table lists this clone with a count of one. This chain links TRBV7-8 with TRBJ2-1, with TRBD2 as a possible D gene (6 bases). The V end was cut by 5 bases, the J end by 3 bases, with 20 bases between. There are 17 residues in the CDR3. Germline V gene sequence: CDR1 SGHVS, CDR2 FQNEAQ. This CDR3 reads CASSPVLLAGFYNEQFF. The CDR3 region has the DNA TGTGCCAGCAGCCCCGTTCTCCTGGCGGGATTCTACAATGAGCAGTTCTTC.

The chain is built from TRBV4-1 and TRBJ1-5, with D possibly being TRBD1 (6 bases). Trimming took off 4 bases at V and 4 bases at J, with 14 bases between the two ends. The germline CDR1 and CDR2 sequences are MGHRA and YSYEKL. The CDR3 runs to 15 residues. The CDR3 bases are TGCGCCAGCAGCCTAGGGGAAGGGGGTAATCAGCCCCAGCATTTT. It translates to CASSLGEGGNQPQHF.

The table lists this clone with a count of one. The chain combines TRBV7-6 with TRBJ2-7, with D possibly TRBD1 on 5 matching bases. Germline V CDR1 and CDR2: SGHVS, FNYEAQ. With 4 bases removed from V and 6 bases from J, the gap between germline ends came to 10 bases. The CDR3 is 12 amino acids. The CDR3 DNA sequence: TGTGCCAGCAGCTCCCCAGGGTTCGAGCAGTACTTC. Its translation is CASSSPGFEQYF.

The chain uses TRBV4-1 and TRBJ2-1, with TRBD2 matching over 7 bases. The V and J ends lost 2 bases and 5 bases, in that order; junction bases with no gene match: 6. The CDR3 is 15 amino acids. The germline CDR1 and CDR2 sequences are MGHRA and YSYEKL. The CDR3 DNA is TGCGCCAGCAGCCAACTCGGGAGGACCCACAATGAGCAGTTCTTC. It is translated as CASSQLGRTHNEQFF.

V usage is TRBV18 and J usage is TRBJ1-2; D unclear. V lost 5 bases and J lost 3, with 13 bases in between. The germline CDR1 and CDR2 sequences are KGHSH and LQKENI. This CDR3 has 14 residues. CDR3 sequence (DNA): TGTGCCAGCTCAAATACGCAGGTTGACTATGGCTACACCTTC. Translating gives CASSNTQVDYGYTF.

The CDR3 DNA is TGTGCCAGCAGTGAAGGTCTTGGGACAGGGGGCTTCTACGAGCAGTACTTC. Protein: CASSEGLGTGGFYEQYF. The V gene is TRBV2, the J gene TRBJ2-7; 12 nucleotides agree with TRBD1. Germline trimming cut 1 base from V and 3 bases from J; bases unmatched to any gene: 7. Germline lookup yields CDR1 SNHLY and CDR2 FYNNEI. The CDR3 sequence is 17 residues long.

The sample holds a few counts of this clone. CDR3 in DNA: TGTGCCAGCAGCTTAGCCGGCAGGGTTTATGGCTACACCTTC. Protein product: CASSLAGRVYGYTF. The chain couples TRBV7-9 to TRBJ1-2, with a tentative D call TRBD1 (5 bases). This CDR3 is built from 14 residues. Germline V gives CDR1 SEHNR, CDR2 FQNEAQ (reference sequence). Trimming pared 0 bases from V and 5 bases from J, leaving 10 bases between.

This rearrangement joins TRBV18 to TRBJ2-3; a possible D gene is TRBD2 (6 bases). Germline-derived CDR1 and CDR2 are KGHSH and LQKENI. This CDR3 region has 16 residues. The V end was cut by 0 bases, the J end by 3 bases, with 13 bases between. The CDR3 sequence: CASSPPRRAGTDTQYF. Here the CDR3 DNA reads TGTGCCAGCTCACCACCGAGGAGGGCCGGGACAGATACGCAGTATTTT.

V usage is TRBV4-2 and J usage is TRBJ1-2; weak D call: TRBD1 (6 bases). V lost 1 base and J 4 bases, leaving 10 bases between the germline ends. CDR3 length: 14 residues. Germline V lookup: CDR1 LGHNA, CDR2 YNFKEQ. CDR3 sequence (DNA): TGTGCCAGCAGCCAAGTTGGACAGTTCTATGGCTACACCTTC. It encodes CASSQVGQFYGYTF.

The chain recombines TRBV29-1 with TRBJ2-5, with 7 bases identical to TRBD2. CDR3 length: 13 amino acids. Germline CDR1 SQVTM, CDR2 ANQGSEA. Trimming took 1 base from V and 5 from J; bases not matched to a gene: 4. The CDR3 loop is CSVEGAGVETQYF. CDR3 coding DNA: TGCAGCGTTGAAGGGGCGGGAGTGGAGACCCAGTACTTC. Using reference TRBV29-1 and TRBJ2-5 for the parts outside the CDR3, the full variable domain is SAVISQKPSRDICQRGTSLTIQCQVDSQVTMMFWYRQQPGQSLTLIATANQGSEATYESGFVIDKFPISRPNLTFSTLTVSNMSPEDSSIYLCSVEGAGVETQYFGPGTRLLVL.

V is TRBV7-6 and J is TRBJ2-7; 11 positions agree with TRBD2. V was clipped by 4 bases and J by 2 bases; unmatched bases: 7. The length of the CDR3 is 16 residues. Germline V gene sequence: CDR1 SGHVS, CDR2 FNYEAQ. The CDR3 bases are TGTGCCAGCAGCTCAATAGCGGGAGGGGAACCCTACGAGCAGTACTTC. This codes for CASSSIAGGEPYEQYF.

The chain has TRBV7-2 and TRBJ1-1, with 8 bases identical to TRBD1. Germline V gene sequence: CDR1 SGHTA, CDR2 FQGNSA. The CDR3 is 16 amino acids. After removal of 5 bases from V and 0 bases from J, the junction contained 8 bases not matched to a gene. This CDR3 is CASSLQPDRVNTEAFF. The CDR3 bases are TGTGCCAGCAGCCTGCAACCGGACAGGGTGAACACTGAAGCTTTCTTT.

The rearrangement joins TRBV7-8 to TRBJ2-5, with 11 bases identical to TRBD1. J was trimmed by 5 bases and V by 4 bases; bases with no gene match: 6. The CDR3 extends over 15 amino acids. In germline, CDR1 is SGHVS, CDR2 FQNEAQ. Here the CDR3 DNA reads TGTGCCAGCAGCTGGGCCGGACAGGGGGCGGAGACCCAGTACTTC. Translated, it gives CASSWAGQGAETQYF.

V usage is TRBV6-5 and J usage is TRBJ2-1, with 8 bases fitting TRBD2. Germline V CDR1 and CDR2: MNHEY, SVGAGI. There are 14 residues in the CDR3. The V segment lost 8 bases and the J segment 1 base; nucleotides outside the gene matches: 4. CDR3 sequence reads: CASPLAGSYNEQFF. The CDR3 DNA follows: TGTGCCAGCCCGCTAGCGGGTTCCTACAATGAGCAGTTCTTC.

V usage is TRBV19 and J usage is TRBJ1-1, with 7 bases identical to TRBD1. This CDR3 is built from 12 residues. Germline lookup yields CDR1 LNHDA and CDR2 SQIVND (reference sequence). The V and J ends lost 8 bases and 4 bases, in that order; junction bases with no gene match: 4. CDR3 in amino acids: CASRAGGTEAFF. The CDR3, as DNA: TGTGCCAGTCGGGCAGGGGGCACTGAAGCTTTCTTT.

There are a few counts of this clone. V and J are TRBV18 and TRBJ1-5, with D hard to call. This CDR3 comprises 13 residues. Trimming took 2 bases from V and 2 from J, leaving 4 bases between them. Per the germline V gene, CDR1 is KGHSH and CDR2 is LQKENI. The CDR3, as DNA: TGTGCCAGCTCACCAACGGGCAATCAGCCCCAGCATTTT. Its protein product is CASSPTGNQPQHF.

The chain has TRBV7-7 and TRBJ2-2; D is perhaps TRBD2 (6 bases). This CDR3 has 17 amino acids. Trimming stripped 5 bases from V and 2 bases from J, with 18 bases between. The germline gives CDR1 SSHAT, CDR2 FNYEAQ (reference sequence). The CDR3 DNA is TGTGCCAGCAGCCAGACCATCGGGCGGGGAAACACCGGGGAGCTGTTTTTT. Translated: CASSQTIGRGNTGELFF.

The CDR3 DNA reads TGTGCCAGCAGCCAAGATGCGGGAGGGTTAACCTACGAGCAGTACTTC. Translation gives CASSQDAGGLTYEQYF. The rearrangement joins TRBV4-2 to TRBJ2-7, with 9 bases aligning to TRBD2. The CDR3 is 16 amino acids. Per the germline V gene, CDR1 is LGHNA and CDR2 is YNFKEQ. The trim removed 0 bases at V and 2 bases at J, leaving 5 bases unmatched.

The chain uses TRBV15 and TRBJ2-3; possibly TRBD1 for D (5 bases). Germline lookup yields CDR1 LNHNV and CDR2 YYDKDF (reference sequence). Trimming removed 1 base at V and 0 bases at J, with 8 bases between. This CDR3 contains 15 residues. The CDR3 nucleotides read TGTGCCACCAGCAGAGCGGCAGGGAGCACAGATACGCAGTATTTT. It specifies CATSRAAGSTDTQYF.

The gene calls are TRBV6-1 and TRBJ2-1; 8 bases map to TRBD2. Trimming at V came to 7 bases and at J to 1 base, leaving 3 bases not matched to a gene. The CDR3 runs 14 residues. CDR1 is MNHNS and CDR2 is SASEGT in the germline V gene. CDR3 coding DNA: TGTGCCAGCAAGACTAGCGAATCCTACAATGAGCAGTTCTTC. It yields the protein CASKTSESYNEQFF.

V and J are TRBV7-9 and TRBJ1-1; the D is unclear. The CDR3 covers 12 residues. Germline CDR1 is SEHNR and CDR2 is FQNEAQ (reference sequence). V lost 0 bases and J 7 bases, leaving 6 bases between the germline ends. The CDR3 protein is CASSLAGIEAFF. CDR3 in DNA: TGTGCCAGCAGCTTAGCGGGCATTGAAGCTTTCTTT. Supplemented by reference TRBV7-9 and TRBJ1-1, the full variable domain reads DTGVSQNPRHKITKRGQNVTFRCDPISEHNRLYWYRQTLGQGPEFLTYFQNEAQLEKSRLLSDRFSAERPKGSFSTLEIQRTEQGDSAMYLCASSLAGIEAFFGQGTRLTVV.

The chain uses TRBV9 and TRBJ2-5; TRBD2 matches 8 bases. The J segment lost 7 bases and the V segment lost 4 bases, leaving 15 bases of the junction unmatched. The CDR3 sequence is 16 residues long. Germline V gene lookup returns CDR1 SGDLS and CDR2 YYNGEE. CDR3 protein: CASSSRGRGGEGTQYF. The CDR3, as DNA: TGTGCCAGCAGCTCCAGGGGACGGGGGGGCGAGGGGACCCAGTACTTC.

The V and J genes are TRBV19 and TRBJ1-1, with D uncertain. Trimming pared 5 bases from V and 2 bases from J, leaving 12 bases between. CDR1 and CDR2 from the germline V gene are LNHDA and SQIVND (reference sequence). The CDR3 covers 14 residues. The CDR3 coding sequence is TGTGCCAGTAGTGTCAGAATCTTTAACACTGAAGCTTTCTTT. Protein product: CASSVRIFNTEAFF. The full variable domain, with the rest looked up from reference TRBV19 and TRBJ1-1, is DGGITQSPKYLFRKEGQNVTLSCEQNLNHDAMYWYRQDPGQGLRLIYYSQIVNDFQKGDIAEGYSVSREKKESFPLTVTSAQKNPTAFYLCASSVRIFNTEAFFGQGTRLTVV.

CDR3 in DNA: TGTGCCAGTAAGGGTGACAGGGCGATCGGGGAGCTGTTTTTT. Its translation: CASKGDRAIGELFF. V gene TRBV19 combines with J gene TRBJ2-2; 7 bases agree with TRBD1. Germline loops: CDR1 LNHDA, CDR2 SQIVND (reference sequence). V was pared by 7 bases and J by 7 bases, with 9 bases of the junction left unmatched. The CDR3 length is 14 residues.

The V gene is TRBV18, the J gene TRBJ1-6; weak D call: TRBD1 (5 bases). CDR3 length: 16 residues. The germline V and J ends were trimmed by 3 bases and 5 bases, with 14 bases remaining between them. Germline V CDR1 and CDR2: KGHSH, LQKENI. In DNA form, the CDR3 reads TGTGCCAGCTCACCGTCGGCAGGGCTAGATAATTCACCCCTCCACTTT. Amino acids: CASSPSAGLDNSPLHF.